A selection of T cell receptor beta chains follows, all from one sample in a study of cytomegalovirus exposure and HLA in healthy donors. Here immunoSEQ multiplex PCR was the method, and the copy in TCRdb shows in-frame clones only, minus some. Of fewer than 120,000 clones listed, around 90% were seen once; the top ten hold under 2%. Sequencing was done on a sample of PBMCs. The receptor source for this set is a woman in her late teens or twenties in good health and CMV-seronegative. CDR3s include the opening cysteine and the closing phenylalanine or tryptophan. D genes are given only for firm matches. The listing skips clone size in some rows; elsewhere it reads once, few, many or a size class.

d_call: TRBD2
v_call: TRBV18
j_call: TRBJ2-2
clone_size: .
cdr3_aa: CASSPSGGAFTGELFF
cdr3_nt: TGTGCCAGCTCACCTAGCGGGGGGGCCTTCACCGGGGAGCTGTTTTTT

d_call: .
v_call: TRBV9
j_call: TRBJ2-7
clone_size: .
cdr3_aa: CASSAGDGGWEQYF
cdr3_nt: TGTGCCAGCAGCGCGGGGGACGGTGGTTGGGAGCAGTACTTC

d_call: TRBD1
v_call: TRBV4-2
j_call: TRBJ1-2
clone_size: .
cdr3_aa: CASSRGDRAYGYTF
cdr3_nt: TGTGCCAGCAGCCGAGGGGACAGGGCCTATGGCTACACCTTC

d_call: TRBD1
v_call: TRBV5-1
j_call: TRBJ2-7
clone_size: .
cdr3_aa: CASSLRQGAAYEQYF
cdr3_nt: TGCGCCAGCAGCTTACGCCAGGGGGCGGCCTACGAGCAGTACTTC

d_call: .
v_call: TRBV6-5
j_call: TRBJ1-3
clone_size: .
cdr3_aa: CASSYRQSYSGNTIYF
cdr3_nt: TGTGCCAGCAGTTACCGACAGAGTTACTCTGGAAACACCATATATTTT

d_call: .
v_call: TRBV2
j_call: TRBJ1-3
clone_size: .
cdr3_aa: CASTTGHGGNTIYF
cdr3_nt: TGTGCCAGCACCACGGGACATGGAGGAAACACCATATATTTT

d_call: TRBD2
v_call: TRBV27
j_call: TRBJ2-1
clone_size: once
cdr3_aa: CASSLTHGARGEFF
cdr3_nt: TGTGCCAGCAGTTTGACTCATGGGGCCCGGGGGGAGTTCTTC

d_call: .
v_call: TRBV5-4
j_call: TRBJ1-1
clone_size: .
cdr3_aa: CASSLSTGKRNTEAFF
cdr3_nt: TGTGCCAGCAGCTTATCTACAGGGAAGAGGAACACTGAAGCTTTCTTT

d_call: TRBD2
v_call: TRBV7-9
j_call: TRBJ2-1
clone_size: .
cdr3_aa: CASSLGGLAGEQFF
cdr3_nt: TGTGCCAGCAGCTTAGGTGGGCTAGCGGGTGAGCAGTTCTTC

d_call: .
v_call: TRBV30
j_call: TRBJ1-2
clone_size: .
cdr3_aa: CAWSVTGYGYTF
cdr3_nt: TGTGCCTGGAGTGTTACCGGCTATGGCTACACCTTC

d_call: .
v_call: TRBV12-2
j_call: TRBJ2-2
clone_size: .
cdr3_aa: CASRKLVGGELFF
cdr3_nt: TGTGCAAGTCGAAAGCTAGTGGGCGGGGAGCTGTTTTTT

d_call: TRBD1
v_call: TRBV19
j_call: TRBJ1-5
clone_size: once
cdr3_aa: CASSMGQGVYQPQHF
cdr3_nt: TGTGCCAGTAGTATGGGACAGGGTGTGTATCAGCCCCAGCATTTT

d_call: .
v_call: TRBV6-1
j_call: TRBJ1-3
clone_size: .
cdr3_aa: CASSPADSAGNTIYF
cdr3_nt: TGTGCCAGCAGTCCGGCCGACAGCGCTGGAAACACCATATATTTT

d_call: TRBD1
v_call: TRBV11-3
j_call: TRBJ2-1
clone_size: once
cdr3_aa: CASSSQGAGDYNEQFF
cdr3_nt: TGTGCCAGCAGCTCACAGGGGGCAGGGGACTACAATGAGCAGTTCTTC

d_call: TRBD2
v_call: TRBV30
j_call: TRBJ2-1
clone_size: .
cdr3_aa: CAWTGTSGIGEQFF
cdr3_nt: TGTGCCTGGACGGGTACTAGCGGGATTGGGGAGCAGTTCTTC

d_call: TRBD2
v_call: TRBV7-2
j_call: TRBJ2-7
clone_size: .
cdr3_aa: CASSLRTSDTYEQYF
cdr3_nt: TGTGCCAGCAGCTTAAGGACTAGCGACACCTACGAGCAGTACTTC

d_call: .
v_call: TRBV7-9
j_call: TRBJ1-4
clone_size: .
cdr3_aa: CASSPRAGTNEKLFF
cdr3_nt: TGTGCCAGCAGCCCCCGGGCAGGGACTAATGAAAAACTGTTTTTT

d_call: .
v_call: TRBV4-1
j_call: TRBJ1-2
clone_size: .
cdr3_aa: CASSQPTRVVRYGYTF
cdr3_nt: TGCGCCAGCAGCCAACCAACCAGGGTTGTAAGGTATGGCTACACCTTC

d_call: TRBD2
v_call: TRBV11-2
j_call: TRBJ2-5
clone_size: .
cdr3_aa: CASSQTSGGGETQYF
cdr3_nt: TGTGCCAGCAGCCAGACTAGCGGGGGCGGGGAGACCCAGTACTTC

d_call: .
v_call: TRBV28
j_call: TRBJ1-1
clone_size: once
cdr3_aa: CASGPFGTTEAFF
cdr3_nt: TGTGCCAGCGGACCCTTCGGGACTACTGAAGCTTTCTTT

d_call: .
v_call: TRBV30
j_call: TRBJ2-7
clone_size: .
cdr3_aa: CAWIGYYEQYF
cdr3_nt: TGTGCCTGGATCGGTTACTACGAGCAGTACTTC

d_call: .
v_call: TRBV9
j_call: TRBJ1-2
clone_size: .
cdr3_aa: CASSTLGVRNYGYTF
cdr3_nt: TGTGCCAGCAGCACGTTAGGGGTCCGAAACTATGGCTACACCTTC

d_call: .
v_call: TRBV6-5
j_call: TRBJ2-5
clone_size: few
cdr3_aa: CASGGRPEWYF
cdr3_nt: TGTGCCAGCGGGGGCAGGCCTGAATGGTACTTC

d_call: .
v_call: TRBV7-3
j_call: TRBJ2-1
clone_size: few
cdr3_aa: CASSFIGRGKFF
cdr3_nt: TGTGCCAGCAGCTTCATCGGTAGGGGGAAGTTCTTC

d_call: .
v_call: TRBV9
j_call: TRBJ2-2
clone_size: .
cdr3_aa: CASRFNGNTGELFF
cdr3_nt: TGTGCCAGCAGGTTTAACGGGAACACCGGGGAGCTGTTTTTT

d_call: TRBD1
v_call: TRBV30
j_call: TRBJ2-4
clone_size: once
cdr3_aa: CAWSTGTGVRTTNIQYF
cdr3_nt: TGTGCCTGGAGTACCGGGACAGGGGTGAGAACAACGAACATTCAGTACTTC

d_call: .
v_call: TRBV19
j_call: TRBJ2-2
clone_size: once
cdr3_aa: CASAPGVGELFF
cdr3_nt: TGTGCCAGTGCCCCGGGGGTCGGGGAGCTGTTTTTT